The T cell receptor beta chain described here comes from a study of Graves' ophthalmopathy and Graves' hyperthyroidism. Turning to this clonotype: Its specificity is unknown.

Looked up from germline, CDR1 is KGHDR and CDR2 is SFDVKD. The length of the CDR3 is 15 residues. V was trimmed by 3 bases and J by 11 bases, leaving 19 bases between them. CDR3 regions of TCR beta were amplified from RNA transcripts. Amplification began with first-round RT-PCR using HTBI primers, then second-round multiplex PCR was performed. TCRdb reanalysed the multiplex PCR reads using MiXCR and keeps one entry per CDR3 protein. The sample consists of about 550,000 distinct CDR3 sequences, 35% to 40% of them appearing once. Study-level results: Most clonotypes expanded in thyroid above 0.001 frequency were present in blood too. Separation of ophthalmopathy from stable hyperthyroidism was achieved by a 13-signature model, at about 91% sensitivity and roughly 81% specificity. Prediction of ophthalmopathy progression reached around 70% sensitivity and under 80% specificity.

The chain is built from TRBV24-1 and TRBJ1-5; the D gene is possibly TRBD1 (5 bases). The source material was peripheral blood or thyroid tissue (not recorded which). The receptor comes from an adult man with Graves' hyperthyroidism. The CDR3 loop is CATSDVAGVEETQHF. CDR3 nucleotide sequence: TGTGCCACCAGTGATGTAGCGGGGGTAGAAGAGACCCAGCATTTT.